Each of the 28 T cell receptor beta chains below was sequenced from the same sample in a study of early T cells in non-severe SARS-CoV-2 infection (dated by TCRdb to about 2021). The receptor library was made with 5' RACE. The sequencer was a NextSeq 500. The raw public data were reprocessed by TCRdb itself: fastp quality trimming at Q25, MiXCR clonotype calling, in-frame beta chains only. Every distinct CDR3 protein forms one entry, paired with its most common genes and DNA. The sample yields 74,000 or so distinct CDR3 sequences; 9.5% to 13% were counted once. The ten most abundant clones make up about 4.1% of the sample. Sequenced material: whole blood. The receptors derive from an adult who was a healthcare worker with PCR-confirmed SARS-CoV-2 infection or an uninfected control (not recorded which).

The chain is built from TRBV9 and TRBJ1-6; tentative D call: TRBD1 (5 bases). Germline loops: CDR1 SGDLS, CDR2 YYNGEE. The length of the CDR3 is 14 residues. V lost 6 bases, J lost 6 bases, and 13 bases lay in between. The CDR3 region is CASTRGQGNSPLHF. DNA of the CDR3: TGTGCCAGCACGAGAGGGCAGGGTAATTCACCCCTCCACTTT.

This clonotype was recorded at least ten times. The gene calls are TRBV12-3 or TRBV12-4 and TRBJ2-1; 11 bases map to TRBD2. This CDR3 region has 16 residues. V lost 5 bases, J lost 2 bases, and 5 bases stayed unmatched. CDR3 residues: CASSDGLAGAYNEQFF. The CDR3 nucleotides read TGTGCCAGCAGTGACGGACTAGCGGGCGCCTACAATGAGCAGTTCTTC.

This clonotype occurred many times. The V and J genes are TRBV20-1 and TRBJ2-7; maybe TRBD2 (6 bases). This CDR3 is 14 amino acids long. Looked up from germline, CDR1 is DFQATT and CDR2 is SNEGSKA (reference sequence). V was cut by 2 bases and J by 0 bases, with 11 bases left in between. CDR3 amino acids: CSARRSGGSYEQYF. CDR3 DNA sequence: TGCAGTGCTAGACGTAGCGGTGGCTCCTACGAGCAGTACTTC.

The sample holds many counts of this clonotype. The chain recombines TRBV5-1 with TRBJ2-5; 9 bases are a match to TRBD2. V lost 0 bases, J lost 2 bases, and 5 bases stayed unmatched. The CDR3 totals 16 residues. The germline gives CDR1 SGHRS, CDR2 YFSETQ. The CDR3 DNA reads as TGCGCCAGCAGCTTGGGAGTAGCGGGGGTACAAGAGACCCAGTACTTC. As protein: CASSLGVAGVQETQYF.

The rearrangement uses TRBV3-1 and TRBJ2-2; D remains unclear. This CDR3 has 12 residues. The germline gives CDR1 LGHDT, CDR2 YNNKEL (reference sequence). The germline V and J ends were trimmed by 7 bases and 6 bases, with 9 bases remaining between them. CDR3 sequence (DNA): TGTGCCAGCACCCTGGGTCCCGGGGAGCTGTTTTTT. This gives the protein CASTLGPGELFF.

To note about this clonotype: Given a much more abundant clone one base away, this may be a read error. The chain employs TRBV9 and TRBJ2-1; D is tentatively TRBD1 or TRBD2 (5 bases each). Germline V gene data show CDR1 as SGDLS and CDR2 as YYNGEE. The CDR3 contains 15 residues. The CDR3 region is CASSGQGVSYNEQLF. The CDR3 DNA is TGTGCCAGCAGCGGTCAGGGAGTATCCTACAATGAGCAGCTCTTC.

This clonotype was seen at least ten times. The chain recombines TRBV10-1 with TRBJ2-7, with 9 bases fitting TRBD1. Unmatched junction bases numbered 2, after V lost 4 bases and J lost 1 base. This CDR3 comprises 14 residues. In germline, CDR1 is WNHNN, CDR2 SYGVQD (reference sequence). The CDR3 reads CASSGGTGSYEQYF. The CDR3 nucleotides read TGCGCCAGCAGTGGAGGGACAGGGTCCTACGAGCAGTACTTC.

This clonotype appeared many times. The chain combines TRBV12-3 or TRBV12-4 with TRBJ2-7; a possible D gene is TRBD2 (5 bases). This CDR3 has 14 amino acids. Trimming removed 4 bases from V and 4 bases from J, with 14 bases in between. The CDR3 here is CASSSGLSGYEQYF. The CDR3 DNA is TGTGCCAGCAGTTCCGGACTTTCTGGGTACGAGCAGTACTTC.

This clonotype was observed many times. The rearrangement links TRBV6-6 to TRBJ2-2, with D uncertain. The V end was cut by 4 bases, the J end by 5 bases, with 8 bases between. Germline V lookup: CDR1 MNHNY, CDR2 SVGAGI (reference sequence). This CDR3 is 13 amino acids long. The CDR3, as DNA: TGTGCCAGCAGTTCACCCCCGACCGGGGAGCTGTTTTTT. Translation gives CASSSPPTGELFF.

CDR3 DNA sequence: TGTGCCAGCAGCAGGGACAGGGGGCTGAACACTGAAGCTTTCTTT. Its translation is CASSRDRGLNTEAFF. The chain links TRBV7-8 to TRBJ1-1, with 12 bases lining up with TRBD1. There are 15 residues in the CDR3. CDR1 and CDR2 from the germline V gene are SGHVS and FQNEAQ. Trimming cost V 5 bases and J 0 bases; bases outside gene matches: 1.

In this sample, this clonotype turned up many times. This chain links TRBV14 with TRBJ2-3; D not certain. The germline V gene encodes CDR1 SGHDN and CDR2 FVKESK. The CDR3 is made up of 13 amino acids. Trimming removed 2 bases from V and 9 bases from J, with 12 bases in between. The CDR3 DNA sequence: TGTGCCAGCAGCCAAAAAGTTCTCTCGACGCAGTATTTT. Translating it yields CASSQKVLSTQYF.

This chain connects TRBV11-2 to TRBJ2-7; D assignment may be TRBD1 or TRBD2 (6 bases each). Germline lookup yields CDR1 SGHAT and CDR2 FQNNGV. V lost 0 bases and J 2 bases, leaving 14 bases between the germline ends. The CDR3 has 16 amino acids. CDR3 sequence (DNA): TGTGCCAGCAGCTTAGAGGGGCGGGACACGACCTACGAGCAGTACTTC. The encoded protein is CASSLEGRDTTYEQYF.

This chain connects TRBV5-4 to TRBJ2-7; 9 positions agree with TRBD1. V lost 4 bases to trimming and J lost 3 bases; unmatched junction nucleotides: 8. The CDR3 has 15 residues. From germline, CDR1 is SGHNT and CDR2 YYREEE (reference sequence). The CDR3 loop is CASSPDRGYIYEQYF. The CDR3 nucleotides read TGTGCCAGCAGCCCCGACAGGGGGTATATCTACGAGCAGTACTTC.

This clonotype was recorded at least ten times. The rearrangement joins TRBV7-9 to TRBJ1-1; D unclear. Per germline, CDR1 SEHNR and CDR2 FQNEAQ (reference sequence). The CDR3 consists of 14 residues. V lost 1 base and J lost 4, with 10 bases in between. CDR3 in DNA: TGTGCCAGCAGCTTAGGGGCTCGTAGCACTGAAGCTTTCTTT. Encoded protein: CASSLGARSTEAFF.

This clonotype was picked up many times. The rearrangement links TRBV7-6 to TRBJ2-5; 10 bases line up with TRBD2. With 5 bases clipped from V and 5 bases from J, the junction kept 8 bases outside the gene matches. The length of the CDR3 is 15 residues. In germline, CDR1 is SGHVS, CDR2 FNYEAQ. This chain's CDR3 is CASSLEASGSETQYF. DNA for the CDR3: TGTGCCAGCAGCCTTGAGGCTAGCGGGAGTGAGACCCAGTACTTC.

This clonotype was seen ten or more times. The gene calls are TRBV29-1 and TRBJ2-7; possibly TRBD1 for D (6 bases). Between the trimmed V and J ends, which lost 3 bases and 1 base, there was a span of 10 bases. CDR1 and CDR2 (germline): SQVTM, ANQGSEA. The CDR3 consists of 13 residues. The CDR3 spells CSVDGGASYEQYF. CDR3 in DNA: TGCAGCGTTGATGGGGGCGCTTCCTACGAGCAGTACTTC.

The sample holds many counts of this clonotype. This rearrangement joins TRBV20-1 to TRBJ2-1; D gene uncertain. The CDR3 contains 14 residues. V was shortened by 7 bases and J by 2 bases, with 15 bases between the two germline ends. Germline V CDR1 and CDR2: DFQATT, SNEGSKA (reference sequence). The DNA of the CDR3 is TGCAGTGGCGGCCGGACGGTACCCTACAATGAGCAGTTCTTC. It encodes CSGGRTVPYNEQFF.

This clonotype was seen a handful of times. The V call is TRBV10-1, the J call TRBJ2-1; 8 nucleotides match TRBD1. Germline CDR1 is WNHNN and CDR2 is SYGVQD (reference sequence). V lost 5 bases and J lost 5; bases outside the gene matches: 5. The CDR3 is 14 residues long. CDR3 loop: CASSYSGGNNEQFF. The CDR3 DNA is TGCGCCAGCAGTTATTCAGGGGGCAACAATGAGCAGTTCTTC.

This clonotype was recorded many times. The rearrangement links TRBV5-1 to TRBJ2-1; D unresolved. CDR1 and CDR2 from the germline V gene are SGHRS and YFSETQ. V lost 4 bases and J lost 9, with 14 bases in between. CDR3 length: 13 amino acids. The CDR3 coding sequence is TGCGCCAGCAGCAGCCTGGCCCGGGCTGAGCAGTTCTTC. This codes for CASSSLARAEQFF.

This clonotype was detected a few times. The chain uses TRBV7-9 and TRBJ2-1; D might be TRBD1 (7 bases). V was cut by 0 bases and J by 9 bases, with 12 bases left in between. The germline V gene encodes CDR1 SEHNR and CDR2 FQNEAQ (reference sequence). This CDR3 contains 14 residues. The CDR3 nucleotides read TGTGCCAGCAGCTTAGCGAACAGGGGAGGTGAGCAGTTCTTC. This sequence encodes CASSLANRGGEQFF.

This clonotype occurred many times. The chain joins TRBV11-2 to TRBJ2-7, with 8 bases matching TRBD1. The germline gives CDR1 SGHAT, CDR2 FQNNGV. The junction had 12 bases not matched to a gene; V was cut back by 1 base and J by 7 bases. The CDR3 has 16 residues. CDR3 DNA sequence: TGTGCCAGCAGCTTAGCGGTAGCGCAGGGGGCATATGAGCAGTACTTC. Encoded protein: CASSLAVAQGAYEQYF.

In its sample, this clonotype was seen many times. The chain couples TRBV18 to TRBJ1-1; maybe TRBD1 (5 bases). Germline lookup yields CDR1 KGHSH and CDR2 LQKENI. Trimming took 5 bases from V and 7 from J, leaving 11 bases between them. The CDR3 sequence is 12 residues long. In DNA form, the CDR3 reads TGTGCCAGCTCAATCTCGGGGGGTGAAGCTTTCTTT. Protein: CASSISGGEAFF.

This clonotype was recorded at least ten times. V gene TRBV6-5 combines with J gene TRBJ2-1, with D unresolved. Trimming took off 5 bases at V and 2 bases at J, with 13 bases between the two ends. The V gene's germline CDR1 is MNHEY and CDR2 SVGAGI. The CDR3 loop spans 15 amino acids. The chain's CDR3 is CASSASGLTYNEQFF. The CDR3 DNA sequence: TGTGCCAGCAGTGCCTCCGGGCTAACCTACAATGAGCAGTTCTTC.

This clonotype showed up many times. The chain joins TRBV20-1 to TRBJ2-7; D unresolved. Looked up from germline, CDR1 is DFQATT and CDR2 is SNEGSKA (reference sequence). The CDR3 loop spans 12 amino acids. V lost 0 bases and J 4 bases, leaving 7 bases between the germline ends. The CDR3 region is CSARDKWYEQYF. In nucleotides, the CDR3 is TGCAGTGCTAGAGATAAGTGGTACGAGCAGTACTTC.

This clonotype was found many times. The V and J genes are TRBV29-1 and TRBJ2-1; TRBD2 aligns across 10 bases. Trimming cost V 3 bases and J 6 bases; bases outside gene matches: 5. The CDR3 contains 14 residues. Germline V gene lookup returns CDR1 SQVTM and CDR2 ANQGSEA. The CDR3 DNA sequence: TGCAGCGTTGATAGTCAGCGGGGGGGCAATGAGCAGTTCTTC. Amino acids: CSVDSQRGGNEQFF.

Ten or more counts support this clonotype. V usage is TRBV28 and J usage is TRBJ2-3, with no clear D. Between the trimmed V and J ends, which lost 8 bases and 2 bases, there was a span of 11 bases. CDR1 and CDR2 (germline): MDHEN, SYDVKM. CDR3 length equals 13 residues. The CDR3 here is CASLRRNTDTQYF. The CDR3 region has the DNA TGTGCCAGCCTTCGACGGAACACAGATACGCAGTATTTT.

In its sample, this clonotype was seen a few times. The chain has TRBV12-5 and TRBJ2-1, with a tentative D call TRBD2 (6 bases). The CDR3 extends over 12 amino acids. Germline loops: CDR1 LGHNT, CDR2 FRNRAP. The germline V and J ends were trimmed by 6 bases and 8 bases, with 11 bases remaining between them. The CDR3 here is CASGLASHEQFF. In DNA, the CDR3 is TGTGCTAGTGGGCTAGCGTCCCATGAGCAGTTCTTC.

This clonotype appeared many times. The chain combines TRBV20-1 with TRBJ2-1, with D perhaps TRBD2 (5 bases). The CDR3 runs 14 residues. CDR1 is DFQATT and CDR2 is SNEGSKA in the germline V gene (reference sequence). V shed 4 bases and J shed 5 bases, with 15 bases lying between them. The DNA of the CDR3 is TGCAGTGCTATCTCGGCACTAGTCCACAATGAGCAGTTCTTC. Its protein is CSAISALVHNEQFF.